The rows below give T cell receptor beta chains drawn from one sample of a study of cytomegalovirus exposure and HLA in healthy donors. Sequenced by immunoSEQ multiplex PCR; TCRdb stores in-frame clones only, minus some. Among roughly 56,000 clones, 91% were seen once, and the ten largest hold 2.2%. The sequenced sample was PBMCs. These receptors came from a woman younger than 45 in good health and CMV-seronegative. Each CDR3 is given with its conserved first and last residue. Fields, in order: D gene, V gene, clone size, J gene, CDR3 protein, CDR3 DNA. The D gene is left open where the match is weak. Only some rows state a clone size, as once, few, many or a class for expanded clones.

>-|TRBV11-2|-|TRBJ2-1
CASSAGAYEQFF
TGTGCCAGCAGCGCAGGGGCCTATGAGCAGTTCTTC
>-|TRBV6-6|-|TRBJ1-1
CASSYGTTNTEAFF
TGTGCCAGCAGTTACGGTACTACTAACACTGAAGCTTTCTTT
>TRBD1|TRBV7-9|-|TRBJ1-2
CASSFTDRGGYTF
TGTGCCAGCAGCTTTACGGACAGGGGTGGCTACACCTTC
>-|TRBV6-6|-|TRBJ2-2
CASSPSPFTGELFF
TGTGCCAGCTCCCCTAGCCCGTTCACCGGGGAGCTGTTTTTT
>-|TRBV21-1|-|TRBJ2-7
CASSKGTSGPGYYEQYF
TGTGCCAGCAGCAAAGGGACTAGCGGTCCTGGGTACTACGAGCAGTACTTC
>-|TRBV9|-|TRBJ1-2
CASKGGQGVGGYTF
TGTGCCAGCAAAGGGGGTCAAGGAGTAGGTGGCTACACCTTC
>-|TRBV19|-|TRBJ1-1
CASSIGFGGPNTEAFF
TGTGCCAGTAGTATTGGTTTCGGGGGGCCTAACACTGAAGCTTTCTTT
>TRBD2|TRBV7-9|-|TRBJ2-2
CASSSTGGATGELFF
TGTGCCAGCAGCTCGACGGGAGGCGCCACCGGGGAGCTGTTTTTT
>TRBD2|TRBV7-2|-|TRBJ2-5
CASSAPGGETQYF
TGTGCCAGCAGCGCCCCGGGAGGGGAGACCCAGTACTTC
>TRBD1|TRBV7-2|-|TRBJ2-1
CASSNSAGTGRSEQFF
TGTGCCAGCAGCAACTCGGCCGGGACAGGGAGGAGTGAGCAGTTCTTC
>-|TRBV5-1|-|TRBJ2-7
CASSLGATGEQYF
TGCGCCAGCAGCTTGGGTGCAACGGGCGAGCAGTACTTC
>-|TRBV5-6|-|TRBJ2-1
CASSLAGGGNEQFF
TGTGCCAGCAGCTTGGCCGGGGGAGGCAATGAGCAGTTCTTC
>TRBD2|TRBV6-4|few|TRBJ2-1
CASSEIAGGRDEQFF
TGTGCCAGCAGTGAAATAGCGGGAGGGAGGGATGAGCAGTTCTTC
>TRBD1|TRBV29-1|once|TRBJ2-1
CSVDRDRVLNEQFF
TGCAGCGTTGATAGGGACAGGGTTCTGAATGAGCAGTTCTTC
>TRBD1|TRBV9|-|TRBJ2-5
CASSARQGQETQYF
TGTGCCAGCAGCGCACGACAGGGACAAGAGACCCAGTACTTC
>-|TRBV19|-|TRBJ1-5
CASSRSGEQGVGQHF
TGTGCCAGTAGCCGGTCTGGGGAACAGGGAGTAGGGCAGCATTTT
>TRBD2|TRBV7-3|few|TRBJ2-7
CASSSRLAGGLDEQYF
TGTGCCAGCAGCTCGAGACTAGCGGGAGGGCTCGACGAGCAGTACTTC
>-|TRBV6-6|-|TRBJ1-2
CASSQGLYYGYTF
TGTGCCAGCAGCCAGGGACTCTACTATGGCTACACCTTC
>TRBD2|TRBV5-1|-|TRBJ2-1
CASSLGREGLNEQFF
TGCGCCAGCAGCTTGGGGCGGGAGGGCCTTAATGAGCAGTTCTTC
>TRBD1|TRBV25-1|-|TRBJ2-1
CASRLTGGNEQFF
TGTGCCAGCAGATTAACAGGGGGAAATGAGCAGTTCTTC
>-|TRBV19|-|TRBJ2-3
CASNSGVQISTDTQYF
TGTGCCAGTAACTCAGGGGTACAGATAAGCACAGATACGCAGTATTTT
>-|TRBV4-1|-|TRBJ1-2
CASSQEVTGIWLNGYTF
TGCGCCAGCAGCCAAGAGGTCACAGGGATCTGGCTGAATGGCTACACCTTC
>-|TRBV5-6|-|TRBJ1-2
CASSFRGRGYTF
TGTGCCAGCAGCTTCAGGGGCCGGGGCTACACCTTC
>TRBD1|TRBV6-6|-|TRBJ2-7
CASSYKPGQVDYEQYF
TGTGCCAGCAGTTACAAACCGGGACAGGTAGACTACGAGCAGTACTTC
>-|TRBV21-1|-|TRBJ2-1
CASSKGDISTLHEQFF
TGTGCCAGCAGCAAAGGGGACATATCAACCCTCCATGAGCAGTTCTTC
>-|TRBV7-9|-|TRBJ1-1
CASSLAAGWNTEAFF
TGTGCCAGCAGCTTAGCGGCGGGATGGAACACTGAAGCTTTCTTT
>-|TRBV19|-|TRBJ2-5
CASSINWSGKETQYF
TGTGCCAGTAGTATTAACTGGTCGGGAAAAGAGACCCAGTACTTC
>-|TRBV5-8|once|TRBJ2-3
CASSLQGSGRTDTQYF
TGTGCCAGCAGCTTGCAGGGATCAGGTCGCACAGATACGCAGTATTTT
>-|TRBV4-1|-|TRBJ2-2
CASSQLPDSANTGELFF
TGCGCCAGCAGCCAATTACCGGACAGTGCGAACACCGGGGAGCTGTTTTTT
>TRBD2|TRBV18|-|TRBJ2-5
CASSPFAGGTETQYF
TGTGCCAGCTCACCCTTCGCGGGAGGGACAGAGACCCAGTACTTC
>TRBD2|TRBV13|-|TRBJ2-1
CASSLGLTSGTYNEQFF
TGTGCCAGCAGCTTAGGCCTAACTAGCGGGACCTACAATGAGCAGTTCTTC
>-|TRBV5-4|-|TRBJ2-2
CASSFNLDGAGELFF
TGTGCCAGCAGCTTTAATCTGGACGGGGCCGGGGAGCTGTTTTTT
>TRBD1|TRBV18|-|TRBJ2-7
CASSPRTGTGSYEQYF
TGTGCCAGCTCACCGAGAACCGGGACAGGGTCCTACGAGCAGTACTTC
>-|TRBV2|-|TRBJ2-5
CASVRDTGETQYF
TGTGCCAGCGTACGAGACACTGGTGAGACCCAGTACTTC
>-|TRBV7-9|-|TRBJ2-1
CASSEGLYNEQFF
TGTGCCAGCAGCGAGGGACTTTACAATGAGCAGTTCTTC
>-|TRBV7-2|-|TRBJ2-3
CASSPASADTQYF
TGTGCCAGCAGCCCCGCTAGCGCAGATACGCAGTATTTT
>-|TRBV4-1|few|TRBJ2-5
CASSPLPQETQYF
TGCGCCAGCAGCCCCCTCCCCCAAGAGACCCAGTACTTC
>-|TRBV2|-|TRBJ2-1
CASTQYNEQFF
TGTGCCAGTACACAGTACAATGAGCAGTTCTTC
>-|TRBV5-1|-|TRBJ1-1
CASSLQGGTEAFF
TGCGCCAGCAGTTTACAGGGAGGGACTGAAGCTTTCTTT
>-|TRBV2|-|TRBJ2-3
CASRRVDTQYF
TGTGCCAGCAGGAGGGTCGATACGCAGTATTTT